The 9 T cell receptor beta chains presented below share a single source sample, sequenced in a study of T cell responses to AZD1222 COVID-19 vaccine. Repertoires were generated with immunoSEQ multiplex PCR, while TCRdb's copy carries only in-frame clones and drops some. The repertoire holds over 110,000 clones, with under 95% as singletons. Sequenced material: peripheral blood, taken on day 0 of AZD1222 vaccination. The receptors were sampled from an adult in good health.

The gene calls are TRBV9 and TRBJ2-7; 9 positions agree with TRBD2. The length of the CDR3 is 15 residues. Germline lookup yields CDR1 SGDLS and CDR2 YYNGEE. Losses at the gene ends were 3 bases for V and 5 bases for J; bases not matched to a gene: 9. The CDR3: CASSATPSGKDEQYF. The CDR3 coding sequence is TGTGCCAGCAGCGCGACCCCTAGCGGGAAGGACGAGCAGTACTTC. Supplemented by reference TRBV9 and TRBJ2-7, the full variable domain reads DSGVTQTPKHLITATGQRVTLRCSPRSGDLSVYWYQQSLDQGLQFLIQYYNGEERAKGNILERFSAQQFPDLHSELNLSSLELGDSALYFCASSATPSGKDEQYFGPGTRLTVT.

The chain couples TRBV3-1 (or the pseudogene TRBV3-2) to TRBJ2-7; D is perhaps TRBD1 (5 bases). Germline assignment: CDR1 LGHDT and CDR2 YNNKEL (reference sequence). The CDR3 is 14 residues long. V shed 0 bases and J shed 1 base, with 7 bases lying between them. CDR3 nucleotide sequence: TGTGCCAGCAGCCAAGAGGGGCGTTCCTACGAGCAGTACTTC. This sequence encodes CASSQEGRSYEQYF.

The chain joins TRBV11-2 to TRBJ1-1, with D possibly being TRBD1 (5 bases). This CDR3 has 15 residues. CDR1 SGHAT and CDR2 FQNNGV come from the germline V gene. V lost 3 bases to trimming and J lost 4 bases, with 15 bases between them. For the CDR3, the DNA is TGTGCCAGCAGCTTGACCTCGGGGGTAGTCACTGAAGCTTTCTTT. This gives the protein CASSLTSGVVTEAFF.

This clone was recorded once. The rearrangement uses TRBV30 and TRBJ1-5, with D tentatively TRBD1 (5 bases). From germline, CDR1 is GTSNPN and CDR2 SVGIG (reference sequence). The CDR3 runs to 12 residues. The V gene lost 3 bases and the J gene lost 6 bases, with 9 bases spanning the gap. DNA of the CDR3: TGTGCCTGGAGCGAGAGGGGTCAGCCCCAGCATTTT. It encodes CAWSERGQPQHF.

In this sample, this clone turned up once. In nucleotides, the CDR3 is TGTGCGGCTAGTAAGTCCAGGATAGGCGATAGGGCTTTCTTT. Its translation: CAASKSRIGDRAFF. The chain combines TRBV6-5 with TRBJ1-1, with no clear D. There are 14 residues in the CDR3. Looked up from germline, CDR1 is MNHEY and CDR2 is SVGAGI.

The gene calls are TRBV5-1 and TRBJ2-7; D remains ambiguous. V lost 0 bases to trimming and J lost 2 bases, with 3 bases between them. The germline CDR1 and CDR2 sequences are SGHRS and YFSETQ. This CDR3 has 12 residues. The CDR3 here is CASSLDTYEQYF. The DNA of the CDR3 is TGCGCCAGCAGCTTGGACACCTACGAGCAGTACTTC. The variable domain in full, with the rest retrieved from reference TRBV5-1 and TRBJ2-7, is KAGVTQTPRYLIKTRGQQVTLSCSPISGHRSVSWYQQTPGQGLQFLFEYFSETQRNKGNFPGRFSGRQFSNSRSEMNVSTLELGDSALYLCASSLDTYEQYFGPGTRLTVT.

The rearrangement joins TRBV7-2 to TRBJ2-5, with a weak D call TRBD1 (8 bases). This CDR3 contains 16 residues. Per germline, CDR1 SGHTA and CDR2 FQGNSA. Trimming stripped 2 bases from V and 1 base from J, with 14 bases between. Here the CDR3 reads CASSLRTGRVQETQYF. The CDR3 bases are TGTGCCAGCAGCTTAAGGACAGGGAGGGTCCAAGAGACCCAGTACTTC.

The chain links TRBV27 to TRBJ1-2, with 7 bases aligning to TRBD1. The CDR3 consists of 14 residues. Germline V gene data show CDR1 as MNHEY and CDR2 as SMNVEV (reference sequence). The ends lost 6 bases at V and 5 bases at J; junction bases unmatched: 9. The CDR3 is CASRDTGTVYGYTF. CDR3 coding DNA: TGTGCCAGCAGAGATACCGGGACAGTATATGGCTACACCTTC.

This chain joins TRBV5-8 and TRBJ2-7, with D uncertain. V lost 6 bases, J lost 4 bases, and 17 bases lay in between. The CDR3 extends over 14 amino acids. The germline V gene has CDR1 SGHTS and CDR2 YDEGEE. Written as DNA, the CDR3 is TGTGCCAGCATGGGGTCGGTGGGTAGTTACGAGCAGTACTTC. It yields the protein CASMGSVGSYEQYF. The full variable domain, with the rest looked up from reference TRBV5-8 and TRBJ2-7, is EAGVTQSPTHLIKTRGQQATLRCSPISGHTSVYWYQQALGLGLQFLLWYDEGEERNRGNFPPRFSGRQFPNYSSELNVNALELEDSALYLCASMGSVGSYEQYFGPGTRLTVT.